Shown below are 26 T cell receptor beta chains from a single sample sequenced in a study of cytomegalovirus exposure and HLA in healthy donors. The PCR had 60 Vbeta and 13 Jbeta primers. Using immunoSEQ multiplex PCR, the repertoire was profiled, and TCRdb retains in-frame clones only, with some absent. The sample has 100,000 to 150,000 clones; the top ten hold approximately 1.8%. Sequenced material: PBMCs. The receptors were gathered from a man between 18 and 29 years old in good health and CMV-seronegative.

The chain combines TRBV11-3 with TRBJ2-7, with TRBD2 identical over 7 bases. V lost 6 bases to trimming and J lost 7 bases; unmatched junction nucleotides: 15. The length of the CDR3 is 15 residues. Germline CDR1 is SGHNT and CDR2 is YENEEA. The CDR3 coding sequence is TGTGCCAGCAGTCGGGGCGGGACTATTCCTGAAGAGCAGTACTTC. Residues: CASSRGGTIPEEQYF.

The rearrangement uses TRBV7-3 and TRBJ2-6; possible D gene TRBD1, 6 bases. CDR1 and CDR2 from the germline V gene are SGHTA and FQGTGA. V was trimmed by 4 bases and J by 0 bases, leaving 10 bases between them. This CDR3 comprises 16 residues. The CDR3 DNA sequence: TGTGCCAGCAGCTACGACAGGAGCTCTGGGGCCAACGTCCTGACTTTC. Amino acid sequence: CASSYDRSSGANVLTF.

This chain joins TRBV19 and TRBJ1-1, with D perhaps TRBD1 (5 bases). This CDR3 has 13 amino acids. The germline V gene encodes CDR1 LNHDA and CDR2 SQIVND (reference sequence). V lost 6 bases and J lost 1, with 9 bases in between. CDR3 region: CASSQTGNTEAFF. The CDR3 DNA sequence: TGTGCCAGTAGCCAAACAGGGAACACTGAAGCTTTCTTT. Full variable domain (remainder filled in from reference TRBV19 and TRBJ1-1): DGGITQSPKYLFRKEGQNVTLSCEQNLNHDAMYWYRQDPGQGLRLIYYSQIVNDFQKGDIAEGYSVSREKKESFPLTVTSAQKNPTAFYLCASSQTGNTEAFFGQGTRLTVV.

This chain links TRBV13 with TRBJ1-1; D is perhaps TRBD1 (6 bases). Germline V gives CDR1 PRHDT, CDR2 FYEKMQ (reference sequence). The CDR3 runs 12 residues. Trimming took off 3 bases at V and 10 bases at J, with 12 bases between the two ends. CDR3 amino acids: CASSFRGIVAFF. CDR3 bases: TGTGCCAGCAGCTTCAGGGGTATTGTAGCTTTCTTT.

The V gene is TRBV5-6, the J gene TRBJ1-2; TRBD1 matches at 9 bases. V lost 4 bases and J lost 1; bases outside the gene matches: 11. The CDR3 runs to 17 residues. Germline V gene sequence: CDR1 SGHDT, CDR2 YYEEEE. The CDR3 is CASSIGRGQGFNYGYTF. CDR3 nucleotides: TGTGCCAGCAGCATCGGACGAGGACAGGGGTTTAACTATGGCTACACCTTC.

The J gene is TRBJ2-2, the V gene TRBV6-5, with 9 bases identical to TRBD1. The germline CDR1 and CDR2 sequences are MNHEY and SVGAGI. The CDR3 has 16 residues. J gave up 2 bases and V 4 bases, and 5 bases lay outside the gene matches. The CDR3 loop is CASSSGQGVNTGELFF. For the CDR3, the DNA is TGTGCCAGCAGTTCGGGACAGGGAGTCAACACCGGGGAGCTGTTTTTT.

V and J are TRBV7-9 and TRBJ2-5; TRBD1 might be the D (6 bases). CDR3 length equals 14 residues. The V gene lost 2 bases and the J gene lost 2 bases, with 9 bases spanning the gap. The V gene's germline CDR1 is SEHNR and CDR2 FQNEAQ (reference sequence). CDR3 coding DNA: TGTGCCAGCAGCTTACAGCAGGGGCAAGAGACCCAGTACTTC. This codes for CASSLQQGQETQYF.

The chain uses TRBV25-1 and TRBJ2-7, with D perhaps matching TRBD2 (6 bases). The CDR3 has 18 residues. Germline CDR1 reads MGHDK; CDR2 reads SYGVNS. Trimming removed 2 bases at V and 1 base at J, with 21 bases between. CDR3 sequence: CASSENNLPGLTSYEQYF. The CDR3 coding sequence is TGTGCCAGCAGTGAAAATAACCTACCGGGACTCACGTCCTACGAGCAGTACTTC.

CDR3 residues: CASSFRQYNSPLHF. The CDR3 DNA reads TGTGCCAGCAGCTTCAGGCAATATAATTCACCCCTCCACTTT. This chain uses TRBV5-4 with TRBJ1-6; D call uncertain. The CDR3 totals 14 residues. Between the trimmed V and J ends, which lost 2 bases and 4 bases, there was a span of 7 bases. Germline-derived CDR1 and CDR2 are SGHNT and YYREEE (reference sequence).

The gene calls are TRBV7-9 and TRBJ1-4; 7 bases are a match to TRBD1. CDR1 is SEHNR, CDR2 FQNEAQ, per germline (reference sequence). The CDR3 sequence is 14 residues long. V dropped 5 bases and J dropped 8; count of bases not matched to a gene: 8. The CDR3 DNA is TGTGCCAGCAGCGAGACAGGGTTATCCGAAAAACTGTTTTTT. Translating it yields CASSETGLSEKLFF.

The genes are TRBV6-5 and TRBJ1-3; D gene uncertain. Germline assignment: CDR1 MNHEY and CDR2 SVGAGI. This CDR3 region has 12 residues. V shed 10 bases and J shed 0 bases, with 7 bases lying between them. CDR3 bases: TGTGCCACCCATAGCTCTGGAAACACCATATATTTT. Its protein product is CATHSSGNTIYF.

The chain links TRBV2 to TRBJ2-7; D remains unclear. Per the germline V gene, CDR1 is SNHLY and CDR2 is FYNNEI. The CDR3 length is 12 residues. V gave up 5 bases and J gave up 3 bases, with 8 bases separating them. DNA of the CDR3: TGTGCCAGCAGTTTTACACACTACGAGCAGTACTTC. Its translation is CASSFTHYEQYF.

The rearrangement uses TRBV6-5 and TRBJ1-2; D might be TRBD1 (6 bases). The V end was cut by 6 bases, the J end by 5 bases, with 10 bases between. The V gene's germline CDR1 is MNHEY and CDR2 SVGAGI. The CDR3 contains 12 residues. CDR3 amino acids: CASRQGSYGYTF. The CDR3 DNA reads TGTGCCAGCAGACAGGGTTCATATGGCTACACCTTC.

This CDR3 is CASSDFQGAGAFF. The CDR3 DNA reads TGTGCCAGCAGCGATTTTCAGGGGGCCGGAGCTTTCTTT. The chain links TRBV7-2 to TRBJ1-1, with TRBD1 matching over 8 bases. V shed 5 bases, J shed 10 bases, and the junction held 9 bases outside the gene matches. This CDR3 contains 13 residues. Germline loops: CDR1 SGHTA, CDR2 FQGNSA.

Details on this clone: The junction departs from the called germline gene at one end, perhaps through a read error. This sample includes further DNA sequences coding for the same CDR3. The V call is TRBV27, the J call TRBJ2-3; 12 nucleotides match TRBD2. Germline V lookup: CDR1 MNHEY, CDR2 SMNVEV (reference sequence). The CDR3 spans 15 residues. The CDR3 DNA sequence: TGTGCCAGCAGTACTAGCGGGAGGAACACAGATACGCAGTACTTT. Protein: CASSTSGRNTDTQYF.

This chain links TRBV11-3 with TRBJ2-7, with 10 bases aligning to TRBD1. CDR1 SGHNT and CDR2 YENEEA come from the germline V gene. After removal of 5 bases from V and 5 bases from J, the junction contained 6 bases not matched to a gene. CDR3 length equals 14 residues. CDR3 loop: CASSLGTGDHEQYF. In DNA, the CDR3 is TGTGCCAGCAGCCTCGGGACAGGGGATCACGAGCAGTACTTC.

The chain links TRBV25-1 to TRBJ1-1, with TRBD1 matching 7 bases. With 5 bases clipped from V and 4 bases from J, the junction kept 1 base outside the gene matches. CDR1 is MGHDK, CDR2 SYGVNS, per germline. The CDR3 covers 12 residues. The chain's CDR3 is CASSQGVTEAFF. The CDR3 nucleotides read TGTGCCAGCAGTCAGGGGGTCACTGAAGCTTTCTTT.

This chain uses TRBV4-3 with TRBJ2-5, with TRBD2 identical over 10 bases. The end of the DNA fits TRBJ2-7 better, so the J call may be wrong. Germline V gives CDR1 LGHNA, CDR2 YSLEER. The CDR3 runs 18 residues. Here the CDR3 reads CASSLIAGGPSLHYEQYF. In DNA, the CDR3 is TGCGCCAGCAGCCTCATAGCGGGAGGTCCTTCCCTACACTACGAGCAGTACTTC.

This chain links TRBV29-1 with TRBJ2-3; TRBD2 might be the D (6 bases). The V gene's germline CDR1 is SQVTM and CDR2 ANQGSEA. V lost 0 bases and J 2 bases, leaving 15 bases between the germline ends. The length of the CDR3 is 16 residues. The CDR3 loop is CSVEDLAGRNTDTQYF. The CDR3 nucleotides read TGCAGCGTTGAAGATTTGGCGGGACGGAACACAGATACGCAGTATTTT.

As for this clone: The junction does not match germline at one end; this may be a read error. The rearrangement uses TRBV7-7 and TRBJ2-7, with 8 nucleotides matching TRBD2. Germline V gene lookup returns CDR1 SSHAT and CDR2 FNYEAQ (reference sequence). The CDR3 contains 15 residues. CDR3 nucleotides: TGTGCTAGCAGCTTAGGCAGCGGGAGCTCCTACGAGCAGTACTTC. Its protein is CASSLGSGSSYEQYF.

The chain joins TRBV30 to TRBJ1-1; D remains ambiguous. Germline V CDR1 and CDR2: GTSNPN, SVGIG (reference sequence). Trimming stripped 5 bases from V and 11 bases from J, with 15 bases between. CDR3 length: 11 amino acids. The CDR3 nucleotides are TGTGCCTGGTCCATCGAGGGCGACGCTTTCTTT. This translates into CAWSIEGDAFF.

The rearrangement uses TRBV18 and TRBJ1-3; D not certain. This CDR3 spans 17 amino acids. The V end lost 0 bases, the J end lost 0 bases, and 12 bases lay between the germline ends. The germline V gene encodes CDR1 KGHSH and CDR2 LQKENI. For the CDR3, the DNA is TGTGCCAGCTCACCACCGTCGGGAGAATCCTCTGGAAACACCATATATTTT. Amino acids: CASSPPSGESSGNTIYF. Filled out from reference TRBV18 and TRBJ1-3, the complete variable domain reads NAGVMQNPRHLVRRRGQEARLRCSPMKGHSHVYWYRQLPEEGLKFMVYLQKENIIDESGMPKERFSAEFPKEGPSILRIQQVVRGDSAAYFCASSPPSGESSGNTIYFGEGSWLTVV.

The CDR3 DNA sequence: TGTGCCAGCAGTGAATCGGCAGGGGGGAACACTGAAGCTTTCTTT. Translated, it gives CASSESAGGNTEAFF. The chain couples TRBV25-1 to TRBJ1-1; 7 positions match TRBD1. Germline V lookup: CDR1 MGHDK, CDR2 SYGVNS. The CDR3 contains 15 residues. J was trimmed by 1 base and V by 1 base; bases with no gene match: 3.

This sequence joins TRBV10-3 and TRBJ2-2; D uncertain. V was cut by 3 bases and J by 5 bases, with 4 bases left in between. The germline CDR1 and CDR2 sequences are ENHRY and SYGVKD. CDR3 length equals 12 residues. CDR3 bases: TGTGCCATCAGTGATCCGACCGGGGAGCTGTTTTTT. Residues: CAISDPTGELFF.

V gene TRBV18 combines with J gene TRBJ1-5, with 9 positions matching TRBD1. The CDR3 has 15 amino acids. With V trimmed by 0 bases and J by 4 bases, 1 base remained unmatched. From germline, CDR1 is KGHSH and CDR2 LQKENI. The CDR3 region has the DNA TGTGCCAGCTCACCACCGGACAGGGGTAATCAGCCCCAGCATTTT. Translation gives CASSPPDRGNQPQHF.

Of note for this clone: At one boundary the junction diverges from the germline segment, which might be a read error. The genes are TRBV5-1 and TRBJ1-1, with TRBD1 as a possible D gene (6 bases). CDR1 is SGHRS, CDR2 YFSETQ, per germline. The CDR3 length is 14 residues. As DNA, the CDR3 is TGCGCCAGCAGCGGGGTAGACAGGAACACTGAAACTTTCTTT. Amino acid sequence: CASSGVDRNTETFF.